These 29 T cell receptor beta chains were all obtained from the same sample, sequenced in a study of shared clonotypes between healthy human individuals (TCRdb year 2020). The library came from the immunoSEQ multiplex PCR assay. TCRdb re-hosts the immuneACCESS table, in-frame sequences only. Its copies lack some clones; in the studies checked, an unresolved V gene accounts for under half of them, and the cause for the rest is not known. Recorded for this sample are 900,000 to 1,200,000 clones; 75% to 80% of them occurred a single time. Clones ranked in the top ten supply roughly 0.65% of the sample. Sequencing was performed on memory CD4+ T cells from PBMCs. In the paper's terms, the cell subset or site label means: CD45RA-negative fraction. These TCRs come from a young man in good health. Some clones in this sample may be carry-over from other donors' samples.

This clone was recorded at least ten times. This chain uses TRBV27 with TRBJ2-7; D not certain. Germline values: CDR1 MNHEY, CDR2 SMNVEV (reference sequence). V dropped 0 bases and J dropped 2 bases, with 11 bases sitting between them. This CDR3 contains 15 residues. CDR3 in amino acids: CASSLSLDGTYEQYF. CDR3 sequence (DNA): TGTGCCAGCAGTTTATCGCTGGACGGAACCTACGAGCAGTACTTC.

The V and J genes are TRBV18 and TRBJ2-1; possible D gene TRBD1, 5 bases. Germline V lookup: CDR1 KGHSH, CDR2 LQKENI. V lost 3 bases to trimming and J lost 0 bases, with 15 bases between them. The CDR3 sequence is 17 residues long. The CDR3 protein is CASSPQVQGHSYNEQFF. The CDR3 nucleotides read TGTGCCAGCTCACCTCAAGTTCAGGGCCACTCCTACAATGAGCAGTTCTTC.

V usage is TRBV5-1 and J usage is TRBJ2-7; perhaps TRBD2 as D (5 bases). V was pared by 2 bases and J by 6 bases, with 9 bases between. The CDR3 has 12 residues. Germline values: CDR1 SGHRS, CDR2 YFSETQ. The CDR3 DNA reads TGCGCCAGCAGCTTCTCGGGGAGCGAGCAGTACTTC. As protein: CASSFSGSEQYF.

The DNA of the CDR3 is TGCGCCAGCAGTGGGGGGCCTAATGAAAAACTGTTTTTT. This gives the protein CASSGGPNEKLFF. The rearrangement links TRBV5-1 to TRBJ1-4, with D perhaps matching TRBD1 (6 bases). The CDR3 length is 13 residues. Germline CDR1 and CDR2: SGHRS and YFSETQ. V was pared by 5 bases and J by 3 bases, with 8 bases between.

In its sample, this clone was seen once. The rearrangement links TRBV27 to TRBJ2-1, with 8 positions matching TRBD2. The CDR3 is made up of 14 amino acids. Germline trimming cut 6 bases from V and 3 bases from J; bases unmatched to any gene: 4. The germline gives CDR1 MNHEY, CDR2 SMNVEV (reference sequence). The chain's CDR3 is CASRIAGNYNEQFF. CDR3 bases: TGTGCCAGCAGGATAGCGGGAAACTACAATGAGCAGTTCTTC.

A note on this clone: Within the sample, other DNA sequences also encode this same CDR3. The chain employs TRBV7-3 and TRBJ1-2, with TRBD1 identical over 9 bases. This CDR3 has 13 residues. V trimming: 5 bases; J trimming: 4 bases; junction bases outside the gene matches: 2. CDR1 SGHTA and CDR2 FQGTGA come from the germline V gene. In DNA, the CDR3 is TGTGCCAGCAGCCCGGGACAGGGCTATGGCTACACCTTC. Its translation is CASSPGQGYGYTF.

A remark on this clone: One end of the junction is discordant with germline, which a read error may explain. The chain carries TRBV10-3 and TRBJ2-5; 7 positions match TRBD1. Germline CDR1 and CDR2: ENHRY and SYGVKD. The CDR3 has 14 residues. The CDR3 sequence: CAISESGTEETLYF. The CDR3 coding sequence is TGTGCCATCAGTGAGTCCGGGACAGAAGAGACCCTGTACTTC.

The V gene is TRBV2, the J gene TRBJ2-4; D remains ambiguous. CDR3 length: 15 residues. Trimming shortened V by 1 base and J by 3 bases, and 10 bases separated the two germline ends. The germline V gene encodes CDR1 SNHLY and CDR2 FYNNEI. The CDR3 region is CASSEVYSHKNIQYF. DNA for the CDR3: TGTGCCAGCAGTGAAGTCTACTCTCACAAAAACATTCAGTACTTC. The full variable domain, rest sourced from reference TRBV2 and TRBJ2-4, is EPEVTQTPSHQVTQMGQEVILRCVPISNHLYFYWYRQILGQKVEFLVSFYNNEISEKSEIFDDQFSVERPDGSNFTLKIRSTKLEDSAMYFCASSEVYSHKNIQYFGAGTRLSVL.

V and J are TRBV5-1 and TRBJ2-1, with no clear D. CDR3 size: 13 residues. V lost 0 bases and J 7 bases, leaving 8 bases between the germline ends. Germline CDR1 SGHRS, CDR2 YFSETQ. The DNA for the CDR3 is TGCGCCAGCAGCTTGGGACACGGGAATGAGCAGTTCTTC. Protein product: CASSLGHGNEQFF.

The V call is TRBV2, the J call TRBJ1-2; TRBD1 aligns across 9 bases. This CDR3 has 13 residues. V trimming: 0 bases; J trimming: 12 bases; junction bases outside the gene matches: 5. The germline gives CDR1 SNHLY, CDR2 FYNNEI. The CDR3: CASSEAGTGLNTF. For the CDR3, the DNA is TGTGCCAGCAGTGAAGCCGGGACAGGGTTAAACACCTTC.

This clone has a handful of counts. The J gene is TRBJ1-2, the V gene TRBV5-1; tentative D call: TRBD1 (5 bases). Trimming took off 7 bases at V and 6 bases at J, with 16 bases between the two ends. Germline V gene lookup returns CDR1 SGHRS and CDR2 YFSETQ. There are 13 residues in the CDR3. CDR3 residues: CASHDLGRDGYTF. DNA of the CDR3: TGCGCCAGCCACGACCTGGGACGGGATGGCTACACCTTC.

The V call is TRBV4-1, the J call TRBJ2-3; 7 bases map to TRBD1. The CDR3 runs to 17 residues. Germline loops: CDR1 MGHRA, CDR2 YSYEKL. The trim removed 4 bases at V and 1 base at J, leaving 11 bases unmatched. CDR3 coding DNA: TGCGCCAGCAGCCCCTCCAACATGAGGGGGCGCACAGATACGCAGTATTTT. Residues: CASSPSNMRGRTDTQYF.

CDR3 residues: CASSYSLAYAYEQYF. CDR3 in DNA: TGTGCCAGCAGTTACTCGCTAGCGTACGCCTACGAGCAGTACTTC. The chain carries TRBV6-5 and TRBJ2-5, with D possibly matching TRBD2 (6 bases). The DNA end is more similar to TRBJ2-7, so the J call may be wrong. CDR3 size: 15 residues. Per germline, CDR1 MNHEY and CDR2 SVGAGI.

Regarding this clone: The sample holds other DNA sequences that translate to the same CDR3. J is TRBJ2-7 and V is TRBV18; 8 positions agree with TRBD2. With 3 bases clipped from V and 4 bases from J, the junction kept 5 bases outside the gene matches. The germline CDR1 and CDR2 sequences are KGHSH and LQKENI. The CDR3 sequence is 14 residues long. The CDR3: CASSPTGGVYEQYF. CDR3 bases: TGTGCCAGCTCACCCACGGGGGGGGTTTACGAGCAGTACTTC.

About this clone itself: A read error may explain this, as a much larger clone is one base away. Additional DNA sequences in this sample encode the identical CDR3. The chain combines TRBV15 with TRBJ2-2, with 7 bases lining up with TRBD2. Per the germline V gene, CDR1 is LNHNV and CDR2 is YYDKDF (reference sequence). The CDR3 is 15 amino acids. The CDR3 DNA is TGTGCCACCGAACCGACTAGCCGGAACACCGGGGAGCTGTTCTTT. Amino acids: CATEPTSRNTGELFF.

The V and J genes are TRBV28 and TRBJ1-2; no clear D. Germline CDR1 MDHEN, CDR2 SYDVKM. This CDR3 is 13 amino acids long. The V end was cut by 2 bases, the J end by 4 bases, with 8 bases between. The CDR3 sequence: CASSLGRTYGYTF. The CDR3 bases are TGTGCCAGCAGTTTAGGGCGGACCTATGGCTACACCTTC.

Note on this clone: One base separates it from a far larger clone, so it is likely a read error. The J gene is TRBJ1-3, the V gene TRBV7-6; D possibly corresponds to TRBD1 (5 bases). This CDR3 has 15 amino acids. V gave up 0 bases and J gave up 0 bases, with 6 bases separating them. CDR1 and CDR2 (germline): SGHVS, FNYEAQ. The CDR3 loop reads CASSLAGVSGNTIYF. Written as DNA, the CDR3 is TGTGCCAGCAGCTTAGCAGGGGTCTCTGGAAACACCATATATTTT.

The V and J genes are TRBV6-1 and TRBJ1-5; D may be TRBD1 (5 bases). The V and J ends lost 6 bases and 2 bases respectively, with 11 bases between them. The length of the CDR3 is 14 residues. Germline V CDR1 and CDR2: MNHNS, SASEGT. The CDR3 nucleotides read TGTGCCAGCAGGCCCACCAGGGGCAATCAGCCCCAGCATTTT. Its translation: CASRPTRGNQPQHF.

V is TRBV5-1 and J is TRBJ2-1, with D uncertain. The V and J ends lost 6 bases and 3 bases respectively, with 13 bases between them. Germline V gives CDR1 SGHRS, CDR2 YFSETQ. The CDR3 extends over 14 amino acids. In DNA form, the CDR3 reads TGCGCCAGCACCCGGGCAGAGCACTACAATGAGCAGTTCTTC. Translated, it gives CASTRAEHYNEQFF.

Of note for this clone: Other nucleotide sequences from this sample produce the same CDR3. This chain links TRBV30 with TRBJ2-1, with TRBD2 matching 9 bases. CDR1 is GTSNPN, CDR2 SVGIG, per germline (reference sequence). The CDR3 has 15 amino acids. With 0 bases clipped from V and 4 bases from J, the junction kept 4 bases outside the gene matches. In DNA form, the CDR3 reads TGTGCCTGGAGTGTAGGGCTAGCGGGGTACAATGAGCAGTTCTTC. Its translation: CAWSVGLAGYNEQFF.

The chain employs TRBV18 and TRBJ2-7; D ambiguous. V was shortened by 3 bases and J by 5 bases, with 8 bases between the two germline ends. Germline CDR1 reads KGHSH; CDR2 reads LQKENI. This CDR3 is built from 12 residues. The DNA of the CDR3 is TGTGCCAGCTCACCCATATTGAACGAGCAGTACTTC. Its translation is CASSPILNEQYF.

The gene calls are TRBV9 and TRBJ1-4; D perhaps matches TRBD1 (5 bases). V lost 2 bases to trimming and J lost 6 bases, with 14 bases between them. In germline, CDR1 is SGDLS, CDR2 YYNGEE. The CDR3 runs 15 residues. In DNA form, the CDR3 reads TGTGCCAGCAGCGTCGAGTCCTCAGGGTATGAAAAACTGTTTTTT. It specifies CASSVESSGYEKLFF.

V usage is TRBV7-8 and J usage is TRBJ2-2, with D perhaps given as TRBD1 or TRBD2 (5 bases each). Trimming pared 3 bases from V and 1 base from J, leaving 6 bases between. The CDR3 runs 14 residues. Germline V gene lookup returns CDR1 SGHVS and CDR2 FQNEAQ. The CDR3 region is CASSFGGNTGELFF. CDR3 coding DNA: TGTGCCAGCAGCTTTGGGGGGAACACCGGGGAGCTGTTTTTT.

The chain employs TRBV7-2 and TRBJ1-3; D unclear. CDR3 size: 14 residues. V lost 10 bases, J lost 2 bases, and 15 bases lay in between. Germline CDR1 SGHTA, CDR2 FQGNSA. CDR3 residues: CATDRRSAGNTIYF. CDR3 sequence (DNA): TGTGCCACCGACCGACGATCGGCTGGAAACACCATATATTTT.

The rearrangement uses TRBV2 and TRBJ1-4, with TRBD1 matching 9 bases. The ends lost 3 bases at V and 6 bases at J; junction bases unmatched: 5. The CDR3 sequence is 15 residues long. Germline CDR1 is SNHLY and CDR2 is FYNNEI. The chain's CDR3 is CASSDTGTGHEKLFF. CDR3 in DNA: TGTGCCAGCAGTGACACCGGGACAGGGCATGAAAAACTGTTTTTT. The whole variable domain, filled in from reference TRBV2 and TRBJ1-4, reads EPEVTQTPSHQVTQMGQEVILRCVPISNHLYFYWYRQILGQKVEFLVSFYNNEISEKSEIFDDQFSVERPDGSNFTLKIRSTKLEDSAMYFCASSDTGTGHEKLFFGSGTQLSVL.

This chain connects TRBV5-3 to TRBJ2-7; 7 bases agree with TRBD1. TRBV5-3 is an ORF, and what it does is uncertain. The V gene end was trimmed by 3 bases and the J gene end by 3 bases; junction bases not matched to a gene: 12. This CDR3 contains 16 residues. CDR3 sequence: CARSCTGVAGSYEQYF. CDR3 sequence (DNA): TGTGCCAGAAGCTGCACAGGGGTCGCGGGTAGCTACGAGCAGTACTTC.

V is TRBV18 and J is TRBJ2-7; TRBD1 matches 7 bases. CDR3 length: 15 residues. V lost 0 bases to trimming and J lost 7 bases; unmatched junction nucleotides: 9. The germline V gene has CDR1 KGHSH and CDR2 LQKENI. The CDR3 bases are TGTGCCAGCTCACCACCCGGTTTTGGCAGGGGGGAGCAGTACTTC. Translated: CASSPPGFGRGEQYF.

The chain joins TRBV27 to TRBJ2-3, with no clear D. Germline loops: CDR1 MNHEY, CDR2 SMNVEV (reference sequence). The CDR3 loop spans 14 amino acids. Trimming took 10 bases from V and 2 from J, leaving 16 bases between them. The CDR3 region has the DNA TGTGCCAATCAGAGCCGAGCCTACACAGATACGCAGTATTTT. This translates into CANQSRAYTDTQYF.

The rearrangement uses TRBV29-1 and TRBJ2-1; 9 positions match TRBD2. This CDR3 contains 15 residues. Unmatched junction bases numbered 7, after V lost 7 bases and J lost 0 bases. Germline V gene data show CDR1 as SQVTM and CDR2 as ANQGSEA. CDR3 DNA: TGCAGCGCTGCTAGCGGGGTCGGCTCCTACAATGAGCAGTTCTTC. Amino acid sequence: CSAASGVGSYNEQFF.